The rows below give T cell receptor beta chains drawn from one sample of a study of blood T cell repertoires in COVID-19. The method was immunoSEQ multiplex PCR; TCRdb's version includes in-frame clones alone and lacks a portion of them. The profile shows about 69,000 clones, about 80% of them singletons. The sequencing sample was made of peripheral blood. The receptors shown here come from a man in his forties or fifties with COVID-19, enrolled during active disease. Both conserved end residues are part of each CDR3. A D gene is named only where the DNA matches it firmly. Not all rows give a size; the values are once, few, many and, for expanded clones, a class.

J | V | size | D | DNA | CDR3
TRBJ2-2 | TRBV9 | - | TRBD2 | TGTGCCAGCAACGCGGGGGCCGGGGAGCTGTTTTTT | CASNAGAGELFF
TRBJ2-3 | TRBV6-5 | - | TRBD1 | TGTGCCAGCAATCCGGGACAGGGGGCTGGAGATACGCAGTATTTT | CASNPGQGAGDTQYF
TRBJ2-1 | TRBV4-1 | - | - | TGCGCCAGCAGCCAAGAGGCGGCAGGGGAGCAGTTCTTC | CASSQEAAGEQFF
TRBJ2-7 | TRBV15 | once | - | TGTGCCACCAGCAGAGATAGACAGACCAGCTCCTACGAGCAGTACTTC | CATSRDRQTSSYEQYF
TRBJ2-1 | TRBV19 | - | - | TGTGCCAGTAGTATAGATCTCAGTAATGAGCAGTTCTTC | CASSIDLSNEQFF
TRBJ1-1 | TRBV7-3 | - | - | TGTGCCAGCAGCCTACAGGGAGATTCATCTGAAGCTTTCTTT | CASSLQGDSSEAFF
TRBJ2-1 | TRBV5-1 | few | TRBD2 | TGCGCCAGCAGCTTGGCTAGCGGGGGGGAGTATGAGCAGTTCTTC | CASSLASGGEYEQFF
TRBJ2-3 | TRBV11-1 | - | TRBD2 | TGTGCCAGCAGCTATGGATGGACTAGCCACACAGATACGCAGTATTTT | CASSYGWTSHTDTQYF
TRBJ1-2 | TRBV6-6 | - | - | TGTGCCACCAGGGAACAGGGATTCTATGGCTACACCTTC | CATREQGFYGYTF
TRBJ2-1 | TRBV21-1 | - | - | TGTGCCAGCAGCAATCTCAATGAGCAGTTCTTC | CASSNLNEQFF
TRBJ2-5 | TRBV27 | few | TRBD2 | TGTGCCAGCAAAATTTCGGCTAGCGGGGGGGCTCGAGAGACCCAGTACTTC | CASKISASGGARETQYF
TRBJ2-7 | TRBV5-1 | few | - | TGCGCCAGCAGCTTGGGAGGAGAGGGCTTCTACGAGCAGTACTTC | CASSLGGEGFYEQYF